This T cell receptor (beta chain) was identified in a study of regulatory T cells in long-lasting Graves disease. Study-wide context: Patients met the persistent Graves' disease definition after over 5 years of antithyroid drugs with positive TSH receptor antibodies.

Researchers made TCR beta libraries by using iRepertoire HTBI primers and running Arm-PCR on CDR3 regions. TCRdb called the multiplex PCR reads again in MiXCR, with one record for every CDR3 protein. The data show about 450,000 distinct CDR3 sequences, 23% seen once. The trim removed 2 bases at V and 5 bases at J, leaving 9 bases unmatched. Germline V gives CDR1 PRHDT, CDR2 FYEKMQ (reference sequence). This CDR3 is 16 amino acids long. General study findings and limits: The study found TRBV28, TRBJ1-2 and TRBJ2-5 favored in persistent disease.

Time point denoted: persistent/refractory GD, antithyroid drugs over 5 years with positive TRAb. After RNA was extracted from PBMCs, the TCR library was made from it. As regards this clonotype: Its antigen is unknown.

The specimen comprised peripheral blood mononuclear cells (PBMCs), sampled when the disease was refractory, from a patient treated with antithyroid drugs. The source of this sequence is a female donor with Graves disease. The chain uses TRBV13 and TRBJ2-7, with 10 bases that match TRBD1. CDR3 protein: CASSLQWDRGYDEQYF. CDR3 sequence (DNA): TGTGCCAGCAGCTTACAATGGGACAGGGGTTATGACGAGCAGTACTTC.